This record covers a single T cell receptor beta chain. Antigen: not known. Germline V gene sequence: CDR1 DFQATT, CDR2 SNEGSKA (reference sequence). The CDR3 contains 17 residues. With 0 bases clipped from V and 3 bases from J, the junction kept 14 bases outside the gene matches. The 5'RACE template-switching step produced TCR cDNA and added a universal primer site and UMIs. A single record per CDR3 protein comes from TCRdb applying MiXCR to the 5' RACE reads. The table shows 500,000 to 650,000 distinct CDR3 sequences, with roughly 17% occurring only once. This sample is part of a study of T cells after yellow fever vaccination. Points from the study as a whole: There was a possibility that FACS-sorted repertoires contained abundant clonotypes contaminating from the bulk population.

The sequenced sample was PBMCs, obtained about 5 days after the first yellow fever vaccination. This chain connects TRBV20-1 to TRBJ2-7; 7 positions match TRBD1. The source of this sequence is a man younger than 35 who received the YFV17D yellow fever vaccine. CDR3 residues: CSARDRRGDRGLYEQYF. CDR3 bases: TGCAGTGCTAGAGATCGTCGAGGGGACAGAGGACTCTACGAGCAGTACTTC.